This is a list of T cell receptor beta chains from one sample in a study of spatial heterogeneity in lung cancer. TCRdb processed the 5' RACE reads anew with MiXCR; each CDR3 protein has one entry. The sample records about 9,600 distinct CDR3 sequences, roughly 9.4% being singletons. Sequenced here: lung tumor tissue, sampled at surgery. Receptors were obtained from a female donor with early-stage non-small cell lung cancer. Each CDR3 is given with its conserved first and last residue. D genes are given only for firm matches. Clone size, where shown, is once, few, many, or a class for clones that have expanded.

TRBJ2-1 | TRBD1 | TRBV4-3 | medium-sized | TGCGCCAGCAGCCAAGAACAGGGGGCGGTTAGGCAGTTCTTC | CASSQEQGAVRQFF
TRBJ1-1 | - | TRBV29-1 | - | TGCAGCGTTGAATGGGCGCGGGTAGCCCAAACTGAAGCTTTCTTT | CSVEWARVAQTEAFF
TRBJ2-5 | - | TRBV20-1 | many | TGCAGTGCTAGAGGGAGCGTGGAGACCCAGTACTTC | CSARGSVETQYF
TRBJ2-5 | - | TRBV7-2 | many | TGTGCCAGCAGCTCCTCCCGGGAGACCCAGTACTTC | CASSSSRETQYF
TRBJ2-7 | - | TRBV20-1 | - | TGCAGTGCTAGAGGCACAGGCTACGAGCAGTACTTC | CSARGTGYEQYF
TRBJ2-1 | - | TRBV5-1 | few | TGCGCCAGCAGAGGCTCGGGGGCGATCTACAATGAGCAGTTCTTC | CASRGSGAIYNEQFF
TRBJ2-2 | TRBD1 | TRBV14 | many | TGTGCCAGCAGCCAGATTCCGGGACAGGGTTCCACCGGGGAGCTGTTTTTT | CASSQIPGQGSTGELFF
TRBJ1-3 | TRBD1 | TRBV11-2 | many | TGTGCCAGCAGCCAAGAGTCCAGGGGGCCATCTGGAAACACCATATATTTT | CASSQESRGPSGNTIYF
TRBJ2-3 | - | TRBV7-9 | medium-sized | TGTGCCACCGACGGGGGGCCAAGCACAGATACGCAGTATTTT | CATDGGPSTDTQYF
TRBJ1-1 | - | TRBV11-2 | - | TGTGCCAGCAGCAACCCCCCAGGGCTCATGAACACTGAAGCTTTCTTT | CASSNPPGLMNTEAFF
TRBJ2-1 | TRBD2 | TRBV11-2 | few | TGTGCCAGCAGCTCTTTAGCGGGAGGTTACAATGAGCAGTTCTTC | CASSSLAGGYNEQFF
TRBJ2-7 | - | TRBV3-1 | few | TGTGCCAGCAGCCGTCAGGGCTCCTACGAGCAGTACTTC | CASSRQGSYEQYF
TRBJ2-2 | - | TRBV9 | many | TGTGCCAGCAGCGTATCCAGGTCCGGGGAGCTGTTTTTT | CASSVSRSGELFF
TRBJ1-4 | - | TRBV10-2 | many | TGCGCCAGCAGTGAATTTGATTCCAAGCGGCTGTTTTTT | CASSEFDSKRLFF
TRBJ2-1 | - | TRBV3-1 | - | TGTGCCAGCAGCCAAGTGTGGGCAGCATACAATGAGCAGTTCTTC | CASSQVWAAYNEQFF
TRBJ2-2 | TRBD1 | TRBV3-1 | few | TGTGCCAGCAGCCAAGTTATCTTGCAAGGGGGCAGCGGGGAGCTGTTTTTT | CASSQVILQGGSGELFF
TRBJ1-1 | - | TRBV5-6 | many | TGTGCCAGCAGCTTAAGACGGAACACTGAAGCTTTCTTT | CASSLRRNTEAFF
TRBJ1-3 | - | TRBV3-1 | few | TGTGCCAGCAGCCAAGGTTCTAGGTCTGGAAACACCATATATTTT | CASSQGSRSGNTIYF
TRBJ2-7 | - | TRBV18 | few | TGTGCCAGCTCACCAGGAACGGGGGCCGCGTACGAGCAGTACTTC | CASSPGTGAAYEQYF
TRBJ1-1 | TRBD1 | TRBV5-1 | many | TGCGCCAGCAGCTTGGTCGGAACAGGGGGCGGTGGCACTGAAGCTTTCTTT | CASSLVGTGGGGTEAFF
TRBJ2-7 | TRBD2 | TRBV11-3 | medium-sized | TGTGCCAGCGGGTCTAGCGGGGACTTATACGAGCAGTACTTC | CASGSSGDLYEQYF
TRBJ2-5 | - | TRBV7-9 | medium-sized | TGTGCCAGCAGCCCCCCCGATCCAGGGGTCGAGACCCAGTACTTC | CASSPPDPGVETQYF
TRBJ2-1 | - | TRBV4-3 | many | TGCGCCAGCAGCCAAGGGGTACAGCGGGCTCTGGTAGATGAGCAGTTCTTC | CASSQGVQRALVDEQFF
TRBJ2-3 | - | TRBV12-3/TRBV12-4 | few | TGTGCCAGCATCTTTTCCCCCTTTACCCAGGGGAGCCTCACGCAGTATTTT | CASIFSPFTQGSLTQYF
TRBJ1-1 | - | TRBV20-1 | many | TGCAGTGCTACCAGTATGAACACTGAAGCTTTCTTT | CSATSMNTEAFF
TRBJ2-3 | TRBD2 | TRBV4-2 | few | TGTGCCAGCAGCCACGAACTAGCGGGTAGCACAGATACGCAGTATTTT | CASSHELAGSTDTQYF
TRBJ1-6 | TRBD1 | TRBV20-1 | - | TGCAGTGCTAGAGATGGGACAGGATATAATTCACCCCTCCACTTT | CSARDGTGYNSPLHF
TRBJ2-7 | - | TRBV5-1 | many | TGCGCCAGCAGCACCCGGGACGGGGCCGACGAGCAGTACTTC | CASSTRDGADEQYF
TRBJ1-4 | - | TRBV20-1 | - | TGCAGTGCTAATGGGAGGGTTTCAACTAATGAAAAACTGTTTTTT | CSANGRVSTNEKLFF
TRBJ1-4 | - | TRBV7-9 | many | TGTGCCAGCAGCTTCGATCCGGAGGACCAACTGTTTTTT | CASSFDPEDQLFF
TRBJ2-5 | - | TRBV5-6 | - | TGTGCCAGCAGCCCCTCCCAAGAGACCCAGTACTTC | CASSPSQETQYF
TRBJ2-3 | TRBD2 | TRBV5-6 | - | TGTGCCAGCAGCTTAGCGGGGACTCACACAGATACGCAGTATTTT | CASSLAGTHTDTQYF
TRBJ2-2 | - | TRBV7-2 | medium-sized | TGTGCCAGCAGCGTGGGGGGAACGGGAACCGGGGAGCTGTTTTTT | CASSVGGTGTGELFF
TRBJ2-2 | TRBD2 | TRBV6-1 | many | TGTGCCAGCACCCGCAAGCCCCTAGCGGGGGCGAACACCGGGGAGCTGTTTTTT | CASTRKPLAGANTGELFF
TRBJ2-7 | TRBD1 | TRBV6-5 | many | TGTGCCAGCATCGACAGGGGATCCTACGAGCAGTACTTC | CASIDRGSYEQYF
TRBJ2-3 | TRBD2 | TRBV7-6 | many | TGTGCCAGCAGCTCATCGGGGGGGCCTATGAATACGCAGTATTTT | CASSSSGGPMNTQYF
TRBJ2-5 | - | TRBV2 | few | TGTGCCAGCGCGGGGAGCGAGACCCAGTACTTC | CASAGSETQYF
TRBJ2-3 | - | TRBV28 | - | TGTGCCAGCAGTTTCCACCTGACCCGGGAGAGGGCAGATACGCAGTATTTT | CASSFHLTRERADTQYF
TRBJ2-7 | - | TRBV7-9 | many | TGTGCCAGCAGCTCCGGGGATTTCGCCTCCTACGAGCAGTACTTC | CASSSGDFASYEQYF